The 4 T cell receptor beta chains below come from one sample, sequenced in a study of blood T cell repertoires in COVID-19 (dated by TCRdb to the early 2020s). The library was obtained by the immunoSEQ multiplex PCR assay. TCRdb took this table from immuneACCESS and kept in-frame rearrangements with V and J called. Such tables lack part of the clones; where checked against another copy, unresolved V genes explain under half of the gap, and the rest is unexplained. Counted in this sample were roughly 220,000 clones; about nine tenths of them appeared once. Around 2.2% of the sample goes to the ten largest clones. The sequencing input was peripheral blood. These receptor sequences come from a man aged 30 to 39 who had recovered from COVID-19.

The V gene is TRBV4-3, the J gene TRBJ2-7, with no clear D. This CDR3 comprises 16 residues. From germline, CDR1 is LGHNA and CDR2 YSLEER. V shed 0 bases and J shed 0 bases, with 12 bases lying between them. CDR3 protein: CASSQDGPRSSYEQYF. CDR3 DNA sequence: TGCGCCAGCAGCCAAGACGGCCCGAGGAGCTCCTACGAGCAGTACTTC.

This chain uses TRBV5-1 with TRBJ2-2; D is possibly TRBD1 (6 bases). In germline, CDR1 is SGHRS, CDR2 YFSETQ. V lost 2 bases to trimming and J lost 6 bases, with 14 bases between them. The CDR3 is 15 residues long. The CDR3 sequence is CASSFTGLGAGELFF. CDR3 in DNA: TGCGCCAGCAGCTTCACAGGGCTAGGTGCCGGGGAGCTGTTTTTT.

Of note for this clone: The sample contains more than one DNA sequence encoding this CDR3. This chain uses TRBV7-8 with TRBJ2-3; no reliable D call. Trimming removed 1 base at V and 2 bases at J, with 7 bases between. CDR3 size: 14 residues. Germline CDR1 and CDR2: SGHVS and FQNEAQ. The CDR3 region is CASSLGSNTDTQYF. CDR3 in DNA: TGTGCCAGCAGCTTAGGGAGTAACACAGATACGCAGTATTTT.

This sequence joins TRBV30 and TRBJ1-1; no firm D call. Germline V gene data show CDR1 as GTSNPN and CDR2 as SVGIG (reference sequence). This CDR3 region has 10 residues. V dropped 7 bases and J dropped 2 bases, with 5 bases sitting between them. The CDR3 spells CALDNTEAFF. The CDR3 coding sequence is TGTGCCTTAGATAACACTGAAGCTTTCTTT.